The next 21 T cell receptor beta chains were all read from a single sample in a study of lymphopenia after photon versus proton radiotherapy. Clones were read by immunoSEQ multiplex PCR, and TCRdb kept only the in-frame ones, dropping some. The table lists 35,000 to 45,000 clones, about four fifths of them singletons, with 24% in the top ten. Here the sequenced sample was peripheral blood, taken from a patient treated with proton-based radiotherapy. These receptors all stem from a woman aged 65 to 85 with pancreatic cancer.

V usage is TRBV7-2 and J usage is TRBJ2-1, with TRBD2 matching over 8 bases. Germline V gene data show CDR1 as SGHTA and CDR2 as FQGNSA. The CDR3 is made up of 16 amino acids. J lost 5 bases, V lost 2 bases, and 8 bases had no gene match. CDR3 in DNA: TGTGCCAGCAGCTTATGGAGGACTAGCATCCACAATGAGCAGTTCTTC. Protein product: CASSLWRTSIHNEQFF.

This clone has more than one count but fewer than ten. The chain has TRBV2 and TRBJ2-7; TRBD1 matches at 9 bases. V shed 8 bases, J shed 3 bases, and the junction held 8 bases outside the gene matches. CDR1 and CDR2 (germline): SNHLY, FYNNEI. The CDR3 contains 14 residues. CDR3 region: CASLSSGQGYEQYF. The CDR3 nucleotides read TGTGCCAGCCTCTCCTCGGGACAGGGCTACGAGCAGTACTTC.

This rearrangement joins TRBV10-3 to TRBJ2-7; 10 bases match TRBD2. CDR1 is ENHRY, CDR2 SYGVKD, per germline. The junction had 6 bases not matched to a gene; V was cut back by 8 bases and J by 5 bases. This CDR3 region has 13 residues. In DNA form, the CDR3 reads TGTGCCATCTCTAGCGGGAGTACAGACGAGCAGTACTTC. Protein sequence: CAISSGSTDEQYF.

The chain joins TRBV18 to TRBJ1-3; D not certain. This CDR3 has 13 residues. Trimming cost V 4 bases and J 1 base, with 5 bases left between them. Germline CDR1 and CDR2: KGHSH and LQKENI. In DNA form, the CDR3 reads TGTGCCAGCTCACTCGGGTCTGGAAACACCATATATTTT. Protein product: CASSLGSGNTIYF.

This chain joins TRBV2 and TRBJ2-4; D is possibly TRBD1 or TRBD2 (5 bases each). Germline-derived CDR1 and CDR2 are SNHLY and FYNNEI. The length of the CDR3 is 16 residues. Trimming removed 10 bases at V and 2 bases at J, with 21 bases between. The CDR3: CATGPQQSGTKNIQYF. CDR3 nucleotide sequence: TGTGCCACGGGACCGCAACAGTCGGGGACCAAAAACATTCAGTACTTC.

The CDR3 spells CASSREAATDTQYF. For the CDR3, the DNA is TGTGCCAGCAGCCGGGAAGCGGCCACAGATACGCAGTATTTT. The chain has TRBV7-2 and TRBJ2-3; weak D call: TRBD2 (5 bases). V was shortened by 5 bases and J by 2 bases, with 11 bases between the two germline ends. CDR1 and CDR2 from the germline V gene are SGHTA and FQGNSA. The CDR3 is 14 amino acids.

This clone was observed a few times. The V and J genes are TRBV14 and TRBJ2-1; maybe TRBD1 (6 bases). CDR3 size: 13 residues. The V end lost 4 bases, the J end lost 10 bases, and 14 bases lay between the germline ends. The germline CDR1 and CDR2 sequences are SGHDN and FVKESK. The CDR3 loop reads CASSPGTFMEQFF. The CDR3 nucleotides are TGTGCCAGCAGCCCAGGGACATTCATGGAGCAGTTCTTC. The full variable domain, with the rest looked up from reference TRBV14 and TRBJ2-1, is EAGVTQFPSHSVIEKGQTVTLRCDPISGHDNLYWYRRVMGKEIKFLLHFVKESKQDESGMPNNRFLAERTGGTYSTLKVQPAELEDSGVYFCASSPGTFMEQFFGPGTRLTVL.

The V and J genes are TRBV27 and TRBJ1-1; 8 nucleotides agree with TRBD1. V lost 5 bases to trimming and J lost 5 bases; unmatched junction nucleotides: 10. The CDR3 has 15 amino acids. Germline lookup yields CDR1 MNHEY and CDR2 SMNVEV (reference sequence). Here the CDR3 DNA reads TGTGCCAGCAGTCGACCAGGACAGGGAGGGACTGAAGCTTTCTTT. Translated: CASSRPGQGGTEAFF.

This clone came up once. This chain connects TRBV28 to TRBJ1-4; 8 bases match TRBD1. CDR1 and CDR2 from the germline V gene are MDHEN and SYDVKM. CDR3 size: 16 residues. V dropped 5 bases and J dropped 4; count of bases not matched to a gene: 9. The CDR3 sequence: CASSPGGTGVNEKLFF. DNA of the CDR3: TGTGCCAGCAGTCCAGGGGGGACAGGCGTTAATGAAAAACTGTTTTTT.

This chain uses TRBV11-2 with TRBJ2-7, with D possibly TRBD2 on 6 matching bases. The CDR3 has 15 amino acids. V was pared by 2 bases and J by 2 bases, with 13 bases between. CDR1 and CDR2 from the germline V gene are SGHAT and FQNNGV. CDR3 sequence reads: CASSLIAESPYEQYF. Written as DNA, the CDR3 is TGTGCCAGCAGCTTAATAGCGGAGTCCCCCTACGAGCAGTACTTC.

This chain uses TRBV9 with TRBJ2-7; tentative D call: TRBD2 (5 bases). This CDR3 spans 13 amino acids. V gave up 5 bases and J gave up 0 bases, with 9 bases separating them. Germline V CDR1 and CDR2: SGDLS, YYNGEE. The CDR3 bases are TGTGCCAGCAGTGCCGGGAACTCCTACGAGCAGTACTTC. Protein: CASSAGNSYEQYF. Looking up the rest from reference TRBV9 and TRBJ2-7 gives the full variable domain: DSGVTQTPKHLITATGQRVTLRCSPRSGDLSVYWYQQSLDQGLQFLIQYYNGEERAKGNILERFSAQQFPDLHSELNLSSLELGDSALYFCASSAGNSYEQYFGPGTRLTVT.

The J gene is TRBJ1-2, the V gene TRBV28, with 8 bases that match TRBD1. The V and J ends lost 6 bases and 4 bases, in that order; junction bases with no gene match: 10. The CDR3 runs to 15 residues. Germline CDR1 and CDR2: MDHEN and SYDVKM. The CDR3 loop is CASSRSGGAIYGYTF. The CDR3 nucleotides read TGTGCCAGCAGCAGGTCAGGGGGCGCTATCTATGGCTACACCTTC.

The chain couples TRBV19 to TRBJ2-7; D is uncertain. The CDR3 is 13 residues long. V was pared by 9 bases and J by 6 bases, with 18 bases between. The germline gives CDR1 LNHDA, CDR2 SQIVND (reference sequence). The CDR3 is CASSMRFAFEQYF. The CDR3 DNA sequence: TGTGCCAGCTCCATGAGGTTTGCCTTCGAGCAGTACTTC.

This chain uses TRBV6-5 with TRBJ2-7; D uncertain. CDR3 size: 15 residues. Trimming shortened V by 0 bases and J by 2 bases, and 11 bases separated the two germline ends. CDR1 and CDR2 (germline): MNHEY, SVGAGI. The CDR3 sequence is CASSYSSNGPYEQYF. Here the CDR3 DNA reads TGTGCCAGCAGTTACTCGAGTAATGGGCCCTACGAGCAGTACTTC.

J is TRBJ2-2 and V is TRBV28; 7 nucleotides line up with TRBD2. Looked up from germline, CDR1 is MDHEN and CDR2 is SYDVKM. The CDR3 consists of 14 residues. V lost 9 bases to trimming and J lost 0 bases; unmatched junction nucleotides: 4. The CDR3 DNA follows: TGTGCCAGGAGAAGCGGGGCGAACACCGGGGAGCTGTTTTTT. It translates to CARRSGANTGELFF. The full variable domain, completed using reference TRBV28 and TRBJ2-2, is DVKVTQSSRYLVKRTGEKVFLECVQDMDHENMFWYRQDPGLGLRLIYFSYDVKMKEKGDIPEGYSVSREKKERFSLILESASTNQTSMYLCARRSGANTGELFFGEGSRLTVL.

This clone has more than one count but fewer than ten. The chain joins TRBV5-5 to TRBJ1-1; D unresolved. With 1 base removed from V and 2 bases from J, the gap between germline ends came to 0 bases. From germline, CDR1 is SGHKS and CDR2 YYEKEE (reference sequence). CDR3 size: 11 residues. CDR3 nucleotides: TGTGCCAGCAGCTTGAACACTGAAGCTTTCTTT. Protein sequence: CASSLNTEAFF.

The table lists this clone with a count of one. The rearrangement joins TRBV7-2 to TRBJ1-4; TRBD1 is a possible D gene (6 bases). Germline-derived CDR1 and CDR2 are SGHTA and FQGNSA. This CDR3 spans 14 amino acids. Trimming shortened V by 4 bases and J by 9 bases, and 15 bases separated the two germline ends. CDR3 sequence (DNA): TGTGCCAGCAGCTCTACAGGAAGGGGGAAAAAACTGTTTTTT. This encodes CASSSTGRGKKLFF.

This clone showed up just once. The chain recombines TRBV7-3 with TRBJ2-1, with D perhaps given as TRBD1 or TRBD2 (6 bases each). This CDR3 has 15 residues. Looked up from germline, CDR1 is SGHTA and CDR2 is FQGTGA. V dropped 0 bases and J dropped 9 bases, with 15 bases sitting between them. CDR3 region: CASSLTGGLTPEQFF. Written as DNA, the CDR3 is TGTGCCAGCAGCTTAACCGGGGGCCTAACCCCTGAGCAGTTCTTC.

The chain links TRBV2 to TRBJ1-5, with D uncertain. This CDR3 contains 14 residues. Between the trimmed V and J ends, which lost 4 bases and 3 bases, there was a span of 10 bases. Germline V gene sequence: CDR1 SNHLY, CDR2 FYNNEI. CDR3 protein: CASSGEANNQPQHF. The CDR3 region has the DNA TGTGCCAGCAGTGGGGAGGCAAACAATCAGCCCCAGCATTTT.

V gene TRBV28 combines with J gene TRBJ1-5, with no clear D. The CDR3 has 12 residues. Germline V CDR1 and CDR2: MDHEN, SYDVKM. V shed 1 base and J shed 5 bases, with 3 bases lying between them. CDR3 nucleotide sequence: TGTGCCAGCAGTTTATTATATCAGCCCCAGCATTTT. It specifies CASSLLYQPQHF.

The V gene is TRBV5-1, the J gene TRBJ1-1; D possibly corresponds to TRBD1 (5 bases). The CDR3 totals 14 residues. Germline loops: CDR1 SGHRS, CDR2 YFSETQ. Trimming removed 2 bases from V and 4 bases from J, with 12 bases in between. The CDR3 DNA sequence: TGCGCCAGCAGCTTCCCGGGGGGGAGCACTGAAGCTTTCTTT. Residues: CASSFPGGSTEAFF. Supplemented by reference TRBV5-1 and TRBJ1-1, the full variable domain reads KAGVTQTPRYLIKTRGQQVTLSCSPISGHRSVSWYQQTPGQGLQFLFEYFSETQRNKGNFPGRFSGRQFSNSRSEMNVSTLELGDSALYLCASSFPGGSTEAFFGQGTRLTVV.